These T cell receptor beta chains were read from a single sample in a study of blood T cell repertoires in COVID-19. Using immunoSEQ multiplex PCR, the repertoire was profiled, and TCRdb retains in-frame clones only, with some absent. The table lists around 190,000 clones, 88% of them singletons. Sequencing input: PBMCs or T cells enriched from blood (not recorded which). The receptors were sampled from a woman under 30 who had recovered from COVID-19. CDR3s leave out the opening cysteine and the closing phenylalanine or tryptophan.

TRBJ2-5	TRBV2	ASSDHVWTEETQY
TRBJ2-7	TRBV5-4	ASSKGQGAEIPYEQY
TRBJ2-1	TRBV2	ASSELAGGDEQF
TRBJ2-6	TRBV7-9	ASSSPAGANVLT
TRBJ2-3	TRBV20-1	SAWGQDTQY
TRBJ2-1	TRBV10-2	ASGGVRDTDEQF
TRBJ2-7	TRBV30	AWSVLAGDYEQY
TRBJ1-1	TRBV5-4	ASSPDRFMNTEAF
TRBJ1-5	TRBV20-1	SERGCQPQH
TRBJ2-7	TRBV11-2	ASSLGLTGKLYEQY
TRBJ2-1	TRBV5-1	ASSLSLANEQF
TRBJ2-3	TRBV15	ATSGGTTAQY
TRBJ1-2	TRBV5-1	ASSLPMSGQGTSDYT
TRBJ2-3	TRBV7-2	ASSLVGTTPDTQY
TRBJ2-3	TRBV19	ASGETPDTQY
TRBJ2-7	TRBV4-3	ASSQGLDRDSYEQY
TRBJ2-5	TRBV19	ATSKDRIGQETQY
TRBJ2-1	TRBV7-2	ASSFRGRNEQF
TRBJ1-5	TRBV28	ASSIAGTGAGQPQH
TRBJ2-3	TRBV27	ASRFGGIPTDTQY
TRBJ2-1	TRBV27	ASSLGVDNEQF
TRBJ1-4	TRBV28	ASGRWEKLF
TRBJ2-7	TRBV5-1	ASSLELVREQY
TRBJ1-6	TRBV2	ASSGGLSSYNSPLH
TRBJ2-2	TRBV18	ASSPSGLGTGELF
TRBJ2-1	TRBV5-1	ASSPSSGAIRYNEQF